Sequencing of this T cell receptor beta chain was carried out in a study of blood T cells in healthy people across ages (dated by TCRdb to the mid-2010s). In terms of the full investigation: In model experiments, roughly one uniquely barcoded TCR beta cDNA molecule per two T cells was captured by template switching. Using deep sequencing normalized with unique cDNA molecular identifiers, the study measured how TCR beta repertoire diversity changes with age. The donors were divided into four age groups: young (average roughly 17 years), middle-aged (approximately 42), aged (under 70) and long-lived (about 84). Donors of different ages were randomly distributed across sequencing lanes to avoid experimental bias. Using the same blood draw, the study looked at two additional independent replicas of 1 million unique cDNA reads for two donors, one aged 18 to 29 and the other aged 80 or older.

This clonotype appeared a few times. The clone's antigen remains unknown. The input lacks base qualities; no much larger clone sits a single base away. Study-level results and caveats: Observed TCR beta diversity per million T cells fell roughly linearly with age, and a significant reduction was already apparent by age roughly 40. Observed TCR beta diversity correlated strongly with the percentage of naive T cells measured by flow cytometry. Estimates of total diversity based on one million sequenced T cells were considered lower bounds and underestimates. Because donor CMV infection status was unknown, age-related changes in expanded clonotypes were potentially confounded. Compared with the aged group, the long-lived group had more naive CD4+ T cells, fewer expanded clones and increased TCR diversity, suggesting age selection. Because profiling used bulk unsorted PBMCs, naive and antigen-experienced compartments could not be compared conclusively.

The germline V gene specifies MNHEY as CDR1 and SVGAGI as CDR2. Reading from cysteine to phenylalanine, the CDR3 counts 13 amino acids. Solely the CDR3 DNA is kept, with 39 bases framed from the first base. V is shortened by 5 bases, J by 8 bases, and the region joining them spans 14 bases. The roughly 37 donors, aged about 6 to 90 years, were systemically healthy Caucasian individuals from Russia. About 10 milliliters of peripheral blood were collected from each donor into EDTA-treated Vacutainer tubes. PBMCs were isolated by Ficoll-Paque density-gradient centrifugation, with at least 6 million obtained per sample. Total RNA was extracted from PBMCs with Trizol reagent, with at least 6 micrograms obtained per sample. Naive CD45RAhigh/CD27high T cell percentages were measured by flow cytometry on a PBMC aliquot from every donor. Library creation used 5' RACE. The instrument was an Illumina HiSeq 2500. The second PCR ran for roughly 7 to 12 cycles and used a J-beta primer mix along with a sample-barcoded 5' primer. Each TCR beta cDNA molecule received a unique molecular identifier from a template-switch 5' adaptor carrying 12 random nucleotides. Each sample yielded at least 2.5 million CDR3-containing paired-end reads. All of the RNA was converted into first-strand cDNA using the Mint cDNA synthesis kit, with a TRBC-specific oligonucleotide serving as the primer. Following uracil-DNA glycosylase treatment, a first 18-cycle PCR with universal primers M1SS and BC2_uni_R was performed on all cDNA. Under the source paper's analysis protocol: For normalization, 1 million high-quality reads, each with a distinct molecular identifier, were randomly selected from each sample. Instead of being binned into consensus sequences, reads that shared molecular identifiers were thrown out. CDR3 identification, clonotype clustering and error correction used MiTCR with a Q25 quality threshold and the strictest error-elimination algorithm. A nonparametric unseen species model with Euler transformation was used to estimate a lower bound on total TCR beta diversity. TCRdb reprocessing: public reads trimmed at Q25 with fastp, clones called with MiXCR, in-frame beta chains kept. Duplicate CDR3 protein sequences are folded into a single record with the most common DNA and genes. For this entry, the V and J calls and clone size follow TCRdb and not the study's own pipeline. The sample records 1.5 million to 2 million distinct CDR3 sequences, 28% of which are singletons. The ten largest clonotypes hold roughly 8.2% of the sample.

The rearranged segments are TRBV6-5 and TRBJ2-3, with the D gene uncertain. This TCR was sampled from a woman younger than 45 in good health. Sequencing input: blood. The nucleotides read TGTGCCAGCAGTCTGGAGCGACTGGCTACGCAGTATTTT. This codes for CASSLERLATQYF.